This record concerns one T cell receptor beta chain sequence. The target antigen is unknown. A multiplex PCR was run with 60 Vbeta primers and 13 Jbeta primers. This table comes from immunoSEQ multiplex PCR, and its TCRdb copy is limited to in-frame clones, with some not included. The sample carries around 150,000 clones, 80% recorded once. CDR1 is SQVTM and CDR2 is ANQGSEA in the germline V gene. The CDR3 sequence is 13 residues long. V lost 0 bases and J 8 bases, leaving 11 bases between the germline ends. The record originates from a study of cytomegalovirus exposure and HLA in healthy donors. Overall study findings and caveats: An analysis was carried out later, and it reportedly showed fewer N-insertions in an Asian-associated ancestry cluster than the roughly 700-donor mean. Among the sequence variants, a highly shared cluster was likely an artifact of sequencing. Later analysis associated a missense DCLRE1C variant with TCR beta V- and J-gene trimming.

This chain connects TRBV29-1 to TRBJ2-4; D is possibly TRBD1 (5 bases). The sequence was collected from a man aged 18 to 35 in good health and CMV-seropositive. Sequenced sample: PBMCs. The CDR3 coding sequence is TGCAGCGTTGAAGAGTTGGGGCTCGACATTCAGTACTTC. As protein: CSVEELGLDIQYF.